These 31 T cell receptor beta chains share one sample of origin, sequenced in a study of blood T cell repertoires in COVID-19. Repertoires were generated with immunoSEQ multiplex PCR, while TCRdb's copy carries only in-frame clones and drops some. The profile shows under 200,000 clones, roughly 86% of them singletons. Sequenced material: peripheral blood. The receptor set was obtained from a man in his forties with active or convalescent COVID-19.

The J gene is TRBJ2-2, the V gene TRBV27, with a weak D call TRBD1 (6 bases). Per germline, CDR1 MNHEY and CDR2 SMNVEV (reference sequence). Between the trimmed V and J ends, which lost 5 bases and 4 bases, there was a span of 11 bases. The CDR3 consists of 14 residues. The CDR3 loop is CASSRDTTTGELFF. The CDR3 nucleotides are TGTGCCAGCAGTAGGGACACTACCACCGGGGAGCTGTTTTTT.

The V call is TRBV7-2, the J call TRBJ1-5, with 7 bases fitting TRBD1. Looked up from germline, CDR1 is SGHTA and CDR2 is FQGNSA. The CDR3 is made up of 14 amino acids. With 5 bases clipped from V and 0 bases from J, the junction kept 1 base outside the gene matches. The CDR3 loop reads CASSRQGSNQPQHF. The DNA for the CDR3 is TGTGCCAGCAGCAGACAGGGTAGCAATCAGCCCCAGCATTTT.

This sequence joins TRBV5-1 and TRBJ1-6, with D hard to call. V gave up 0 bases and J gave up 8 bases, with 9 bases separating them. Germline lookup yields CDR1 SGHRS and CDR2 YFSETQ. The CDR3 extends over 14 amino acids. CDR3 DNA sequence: TGCGCCAGCAGCTTGGGAGGTTCGGATTCACCCCTCCACTTT. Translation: CASSLGGSDSPLHF.

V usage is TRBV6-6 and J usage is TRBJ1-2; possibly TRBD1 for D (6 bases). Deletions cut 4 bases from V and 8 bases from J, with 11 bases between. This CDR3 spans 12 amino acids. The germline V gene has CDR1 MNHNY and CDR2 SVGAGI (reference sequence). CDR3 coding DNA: TGTGCCAGCAGTTGGAGACAGGTCGGCTACACCTTC. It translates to CASSWRQVGYTF.

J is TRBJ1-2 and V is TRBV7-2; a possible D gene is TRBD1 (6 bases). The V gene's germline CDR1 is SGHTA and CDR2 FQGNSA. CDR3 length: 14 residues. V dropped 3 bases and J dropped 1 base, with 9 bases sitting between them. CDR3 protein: CASSLDSFNYGYTF. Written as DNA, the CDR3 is TGTGCCAGCAGCTTGGACAGCTTTAACTATGGCTACACCTTC.

In DNA, the CDR3 is TGTGCCAGCAGCCAGCAGGGGGCCCTTAGGGCTGGAGCTTTCTTT. It codes for CASSQQGALRAGAFF. V gene TRBV14 combines with J gene TRBJ1-1, with 8 positions matching TRBD1. V was clipped by 3 bases and J by 10 bases; unmatched bases: 13. CDR1 SGHDN and CDR2 FVKESK come from the germline V gene. This CDR3 contains 15 residues.

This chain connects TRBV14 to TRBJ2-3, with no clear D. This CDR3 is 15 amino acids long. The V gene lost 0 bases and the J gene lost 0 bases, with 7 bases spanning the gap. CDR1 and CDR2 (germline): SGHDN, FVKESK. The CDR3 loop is CASSQEVVSTDTQYF. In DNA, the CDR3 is TGTGCCAGCAGCCAAGAGGTAGTTAGCACAGATACGCAGTATTTT.

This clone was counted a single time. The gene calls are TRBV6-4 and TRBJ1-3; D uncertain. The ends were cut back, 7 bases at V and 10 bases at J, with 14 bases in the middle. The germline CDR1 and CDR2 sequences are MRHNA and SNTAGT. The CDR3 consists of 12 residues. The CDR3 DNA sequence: TGTGCCAGCACCGCCGGCTGGGCAACCATATATTTT. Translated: CASTAGWATIYF.

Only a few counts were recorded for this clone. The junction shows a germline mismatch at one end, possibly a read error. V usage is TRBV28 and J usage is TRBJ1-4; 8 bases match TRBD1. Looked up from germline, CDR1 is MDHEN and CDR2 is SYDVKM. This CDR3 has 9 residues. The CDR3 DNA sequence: TGTGCCACCGGGACAGGATTCAATTTT. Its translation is CATGTGFNF.

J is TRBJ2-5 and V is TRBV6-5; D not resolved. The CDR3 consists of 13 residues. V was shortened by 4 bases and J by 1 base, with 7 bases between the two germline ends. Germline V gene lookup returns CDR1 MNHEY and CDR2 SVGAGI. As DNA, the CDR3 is TGTGCCAGCAGTTCGAGCATCCAAGAGACCCAGTACTTC. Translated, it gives CASSSSIQETQYF.

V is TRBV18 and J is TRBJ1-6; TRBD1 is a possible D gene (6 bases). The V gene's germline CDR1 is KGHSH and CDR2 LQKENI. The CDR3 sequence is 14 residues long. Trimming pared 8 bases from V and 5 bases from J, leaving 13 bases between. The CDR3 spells CASTTGNHNSPLHF. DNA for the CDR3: TGTGCCAGCACTACAGGGAACCATAATTCACCCCTCCACTTT.

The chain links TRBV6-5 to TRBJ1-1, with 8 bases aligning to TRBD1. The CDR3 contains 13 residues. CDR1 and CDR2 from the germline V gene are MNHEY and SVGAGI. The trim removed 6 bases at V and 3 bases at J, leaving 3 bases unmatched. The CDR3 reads CASSLRGHTEAFF. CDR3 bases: TGTGCCAGCAGCCTCAGGGGGCACACTGAAGCTTTCTTT.

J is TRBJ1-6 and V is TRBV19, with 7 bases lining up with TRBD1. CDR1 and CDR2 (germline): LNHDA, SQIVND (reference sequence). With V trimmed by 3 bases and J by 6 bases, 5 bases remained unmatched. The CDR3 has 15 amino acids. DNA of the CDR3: TGTGCCAGTAGTATTCAGGGGGGCTCTAATTCACCCCTCCACTTT. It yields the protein CASSIQGGSNSPLHF.

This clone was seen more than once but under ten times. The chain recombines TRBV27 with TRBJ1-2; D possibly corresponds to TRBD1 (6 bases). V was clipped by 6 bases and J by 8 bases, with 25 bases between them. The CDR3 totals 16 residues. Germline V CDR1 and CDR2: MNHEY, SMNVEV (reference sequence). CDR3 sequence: CASSSIGGRKGLGYTF. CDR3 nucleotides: TGTGCCAGCAGCTCAATCGGGGGGCGTAAGGGCCTCGGCTACACCTTC.

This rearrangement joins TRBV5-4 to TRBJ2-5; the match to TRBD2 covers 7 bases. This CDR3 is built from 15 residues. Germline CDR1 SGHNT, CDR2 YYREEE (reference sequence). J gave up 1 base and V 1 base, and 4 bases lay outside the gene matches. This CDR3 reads CASSLSGATQETQYF. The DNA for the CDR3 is TGTGCCAGCAGCTTGAGCGGGGCCACCCAAGAGACCCAGTACTTC.

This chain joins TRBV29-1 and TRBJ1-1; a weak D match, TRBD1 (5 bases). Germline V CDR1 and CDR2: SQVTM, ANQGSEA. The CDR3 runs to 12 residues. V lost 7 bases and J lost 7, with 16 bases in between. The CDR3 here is CSGGKTDFEAFF. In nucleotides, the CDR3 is TGCAGCGGGGGAAAGACAGACTTTGAAGCTTTCTTT.

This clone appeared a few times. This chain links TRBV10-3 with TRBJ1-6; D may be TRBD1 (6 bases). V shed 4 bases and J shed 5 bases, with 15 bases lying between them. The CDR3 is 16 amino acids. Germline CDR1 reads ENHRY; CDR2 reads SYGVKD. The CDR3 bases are TGTGCCATCAGTGTCCGGGGGGGCGCAGATAATTCACCCCTCCACTTT. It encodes CAISVRGGADNSPLHF.

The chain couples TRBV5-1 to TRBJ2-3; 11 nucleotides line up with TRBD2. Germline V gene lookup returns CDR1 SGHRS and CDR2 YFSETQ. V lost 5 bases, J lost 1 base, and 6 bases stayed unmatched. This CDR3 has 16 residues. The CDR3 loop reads CASSYGTSGGTDTQYF. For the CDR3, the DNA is TGCGCCAGCAGTTACGGGACTAGCGGAGGCACAGATACGCAGTATTTT.

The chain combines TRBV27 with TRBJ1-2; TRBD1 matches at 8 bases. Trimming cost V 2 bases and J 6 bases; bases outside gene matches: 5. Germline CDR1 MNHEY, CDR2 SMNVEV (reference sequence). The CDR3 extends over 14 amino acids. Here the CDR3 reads CASSLQGAIDGYTF. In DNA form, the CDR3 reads TGTGCCAGCAGTTTACAGGGGGCTATAGATGGCTACACCTTC.

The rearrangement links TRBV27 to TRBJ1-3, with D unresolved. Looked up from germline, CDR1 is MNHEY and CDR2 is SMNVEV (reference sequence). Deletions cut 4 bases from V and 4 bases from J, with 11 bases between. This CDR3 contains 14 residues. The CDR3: CASSSLPTGNTIYF. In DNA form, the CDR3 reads TGTGCCAGCAGTTCCCTGCCTACCGGAAACACCATATATTTT.

The CDR3 sequence: CASSSLAGARKTQYF. The CDR3 DNA reads as TGTGCCAGTAGTTCACTAGCGGGGGCTCGGAAGACCCAGTACTTC. The genes are TRBV19 and TRBJ2-5; 11 bases line up with TRBD2. The J segment lost 6 bases and the V segment lost 5 bases, leaving 8 bases of the junction unmatched. Germline lookup yields CDR1 LNHDA and CDR2 SQIVND (reference sequence). The CDR3 has 15 amino acids. The full variable domain, its missing parts supplied by reference TRBV19 and TRBJ2-5, is DGGITQSPKYLFRKEGQNVTLSCEQNLNHDAMYWYRQDPGQGLRLIYYSQIVNDFQKGDIAEGYSVSREKKESFPLTVTSAQKNPTAFYLCASSSLAGARKTQYFGPGTRLLVL.

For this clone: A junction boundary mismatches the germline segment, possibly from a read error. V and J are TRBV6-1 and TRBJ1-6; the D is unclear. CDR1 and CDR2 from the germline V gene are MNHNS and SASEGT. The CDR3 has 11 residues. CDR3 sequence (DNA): TGTGCCAGCAGTGAAGTTGGGCAGGTAGATTTT. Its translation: CASSEVGQVDF.

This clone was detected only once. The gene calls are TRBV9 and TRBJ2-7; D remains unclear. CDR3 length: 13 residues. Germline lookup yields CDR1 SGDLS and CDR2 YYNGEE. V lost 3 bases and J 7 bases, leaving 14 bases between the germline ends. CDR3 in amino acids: CASSAPLSFEQYF. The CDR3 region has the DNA TGTGCCAGCAGCGCCCCTTTATCGTTTGAGCAGTACTTC.

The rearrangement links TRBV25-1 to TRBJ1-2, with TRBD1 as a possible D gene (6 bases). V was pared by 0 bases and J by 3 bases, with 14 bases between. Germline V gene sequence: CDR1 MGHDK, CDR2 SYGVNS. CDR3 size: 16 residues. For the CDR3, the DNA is TGTGCCAGCAGTGAATATAGGGGGGGGTCTGACTATGGCTACACCTTC. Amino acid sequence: CASSEYRGGSDYGYTF.

DNA for the CDR3: TGTGCCAGCAGCGGGGACAGGGTTGCCGGGGAGCTGTTTTTT. Its protein is CASSGDRVAGELFF. The V and J genes are TRBV9 and TRBJ2-2; the match to TRBD1 covers 9 bases. Trimming took 3 bases from V and 6 from J; bases not matched to a gene: 3. The germline gives CDR1 SGDLS, CDR2 YYNGEE. The CDR3 spans 14 residues.

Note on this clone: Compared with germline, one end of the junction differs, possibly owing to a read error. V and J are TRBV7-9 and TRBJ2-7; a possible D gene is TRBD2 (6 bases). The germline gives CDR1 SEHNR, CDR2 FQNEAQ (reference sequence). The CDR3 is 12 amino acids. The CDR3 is CASSPAGNALDF. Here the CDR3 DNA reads TGTGCCAGCAGTCCGGCGGGGAACGCCCTGGACTTC.

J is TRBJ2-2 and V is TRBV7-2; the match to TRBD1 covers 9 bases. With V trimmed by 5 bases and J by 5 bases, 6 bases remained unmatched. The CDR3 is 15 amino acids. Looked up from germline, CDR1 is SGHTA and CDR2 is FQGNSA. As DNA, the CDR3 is TGTGCCAGCAGCATCACAGGGGGCGGAACCGGGGAGCTGTTTTTT. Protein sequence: CASSITGGGTGELFF. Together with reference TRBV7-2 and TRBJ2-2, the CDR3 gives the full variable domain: GAGVSQSPSNKVTEKGKDVELRCDPISGHTALYWYRQSLGQGLEFLIYFQGNSAPDKSGLPSDRFSAERTGGSVSTLTIQRTQQEDSAVYLCASSITGGGTGELFFGEGSRLTVL.

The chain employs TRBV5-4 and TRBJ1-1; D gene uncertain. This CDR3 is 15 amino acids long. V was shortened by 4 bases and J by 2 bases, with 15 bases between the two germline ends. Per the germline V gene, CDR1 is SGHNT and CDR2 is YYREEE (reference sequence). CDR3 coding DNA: TGTGCCAGCAGCGCCCCTTTTGGGCTTAACACTGAAGCTTTCTTT. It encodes CASSAPFGLNTEAFF.

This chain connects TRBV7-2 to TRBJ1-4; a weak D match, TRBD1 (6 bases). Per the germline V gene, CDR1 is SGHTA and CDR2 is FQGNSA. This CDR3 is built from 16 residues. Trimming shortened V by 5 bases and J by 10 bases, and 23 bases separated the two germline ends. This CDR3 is CASSSRQNRERGKLFF. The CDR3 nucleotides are TGTGCCAGCAGCAGCCGACAGAACAGGGAACGGGGAAAACTGTTTTTT.

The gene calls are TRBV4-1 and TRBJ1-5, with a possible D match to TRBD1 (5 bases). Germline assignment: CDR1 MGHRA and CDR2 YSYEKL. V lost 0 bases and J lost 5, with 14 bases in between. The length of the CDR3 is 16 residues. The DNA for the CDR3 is TGCGCCAGCAGCCAAGATCTGGGCAGGGCCTATCAGCCCCAGCATTTT. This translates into CASSQDLGRAYQPQHF.

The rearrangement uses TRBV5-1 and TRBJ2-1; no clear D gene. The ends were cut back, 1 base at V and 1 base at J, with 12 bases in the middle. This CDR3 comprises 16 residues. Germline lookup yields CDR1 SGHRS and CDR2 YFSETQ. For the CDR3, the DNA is TGCGCCAGCAGCTTGTTTGGGCAGTCGTCCTACAATGAGCAGTTCTTC. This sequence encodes CASSLFGQSSYNEQFF.